Described below is a single TCR beta chain sequence and its context. The data are from a study of blood T cell repertoires in COVID-19. About the study: COVID-19 samples from acute and convalescent phases originated in the United States, Italy and Spain. Sources were T cells, B-cell-depleted T cells, or PBMCs; the material itself was cDNA or gDNA.

The ends lost 5 bases at V and 1 base at J; junction bases unmatched: 5. Per the germline V gene, CDR1 is MDHEN and CDR2 is SYDVKM. There are 15 residues in the CDR3. In the study's own analysis: Counts of nucleated cells, estimated from reference gene primer amplification, were obtained. Clones were sequenced by immunoSEQ multiplex PCR, and TCRdb holds only the in-frame ones, with some missing. The DNA was the basis for D and trimming; V, J and clone size are from that table. The top ten hold 2.2% of the sample, which has around 49,000 clones, 89% seen once. The source material was peripheral blood. This TCR came from a human donor in a cohort sampled during active COVID-19. The chain links TRBV28 to TRBJ2-1; TRBD2 agrees at 7 bases. DNA for the CDR3: TGTGCCAGCAGTGTAGCGGGCAATTCCTACAATGAGCAGTTCTTC. This gives the protein CASSVAGNSYNEQFF.